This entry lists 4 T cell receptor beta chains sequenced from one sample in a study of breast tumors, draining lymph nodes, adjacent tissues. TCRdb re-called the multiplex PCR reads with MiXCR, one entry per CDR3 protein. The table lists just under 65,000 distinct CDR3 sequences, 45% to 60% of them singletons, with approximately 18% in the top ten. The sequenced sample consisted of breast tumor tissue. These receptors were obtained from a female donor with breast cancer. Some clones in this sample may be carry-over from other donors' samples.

The CDR3 loop reads CASSPEGGAGGYTF. The CDR3 DNA reads as TGTGCCAGCAGCCCAGAAGGGGGCGCGGGCGGCTACACCTTC. This sequence joins TRBV9 and TRBJ1-2, with TRBD1 matching 7 bases. CDR1 is SGDLS, CDR2 YYNGEE, per germline. J gave up 8 bases and V 4 bases, and 11 bases lay outside the gene matches. The CDR3 runs 14 residues.

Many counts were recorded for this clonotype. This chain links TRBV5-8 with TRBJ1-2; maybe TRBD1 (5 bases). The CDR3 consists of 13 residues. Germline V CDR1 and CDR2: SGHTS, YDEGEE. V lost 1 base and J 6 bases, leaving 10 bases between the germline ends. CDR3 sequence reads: CASSLIQGNGYTF. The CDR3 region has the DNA TGTGCCAGCAGCTTGATTCAGGGTAATGGCTACACCTTC.

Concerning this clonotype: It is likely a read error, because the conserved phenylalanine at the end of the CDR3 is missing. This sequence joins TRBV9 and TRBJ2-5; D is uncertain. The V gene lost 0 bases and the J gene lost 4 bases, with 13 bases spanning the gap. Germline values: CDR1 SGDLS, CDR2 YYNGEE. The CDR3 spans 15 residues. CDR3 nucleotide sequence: TGTGCCAGCAGCGTAGAATCCAACTCCGGAGAGACCCAGTACTCC. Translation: CASSVESNSGETQYS.

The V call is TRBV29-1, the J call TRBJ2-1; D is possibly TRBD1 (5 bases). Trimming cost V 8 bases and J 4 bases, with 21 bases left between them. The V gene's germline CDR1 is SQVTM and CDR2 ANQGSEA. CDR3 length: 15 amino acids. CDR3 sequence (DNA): TGCAGCTTGGCCGTATCTGCAGGGAATTACAATGAGCAGTTCTTC. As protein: CSLAVSAGNYNEQFF.